The clone carrying this TCR beta chain has at least ten counts. Antigen: not known. These data belong to a study of neurological immune-mediated disorders. Synthesis of cDNA used 5'RACE (with 10-nucleotide random UMIs). TCRdb independently ran MiXCR on the 5' RACE reads; one entry per CDR3 protein. The sample shows about 24,000 distinct CDR3 sequences, over 10% of them seen only once. Germline V lookup: CDR1 DFQATT, CDR2 SNEGSKA (reference sequence). This CDR3 has 15 residues. V dropped 2 bases and J dropped 5 bases, with 18 bases sitting between them. Findings of the study overall: Private repertoires in all groups were suggested by the absence of shared CDR3 amino acid sequences among expanded clones across subjects.

The receptor was derived from a woman aged 40 to 50 with HTLV-1-associated myelopathy (HAM/TSP). The sequencing input was PBMCs. The rearrangement uses TRBV20-1 and TRBJ2-5, with TRBD2 as a possible D gene (6 bases). CDR3 coding DNA: TGCAGTGCTAGATTCGGAGGGTCGGGGATGGAGACCCAGTACTTC. As protein: CSARFGGSGMETQYF.